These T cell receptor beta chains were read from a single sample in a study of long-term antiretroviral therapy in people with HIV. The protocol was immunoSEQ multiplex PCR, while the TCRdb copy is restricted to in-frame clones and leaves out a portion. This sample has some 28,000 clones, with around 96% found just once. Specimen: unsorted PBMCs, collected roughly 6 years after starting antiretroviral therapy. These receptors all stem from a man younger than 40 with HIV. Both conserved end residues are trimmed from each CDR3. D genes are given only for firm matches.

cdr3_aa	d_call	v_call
ASRYSGGAREQY	TRBD2	TRBV19
ASPQGAGELF	NA	TRBV2
ASSRGENTEAF	NA	TRBV19
ASSSSSGGYT	NA	TRBV11-2
ATSRVAGGWDEQF	TRBD2	TRBV15
ASSFHRGSEAF	TRBD1	TRBV7-8
SAGEGGRGRNTIY	NA	TRBV29-1
ASSLGLAGDAGELF	TRBD2	TRBV5-5
ASRINRGRERGFTEAF	TRBD1	TRBV19
AISDYGTPPYNEQF	NA	TRBV10-3
ASSESPPAPNEQF	NA	TRBV2
ASSSTQISGANVLT	NA	TRBV18
ASSDYRSSYEQY	NA	TRBV7-9
ASKSGSQPQH	NA	TRBV19
SVLYPSYNEQF	NA	TRBV29-1
ASSKSRDKYTGELF	NA	TRBV27
ASRPGHTNTGELF	NA	TRBV27
ASSLAPGGGRTQY	TRBD2	TRBV11-1
ASSEDHEQY	NA	TRBV2
ASSPLAAGVYNEQF	NA	TRBV5-4
AWSAGLANEQF	TRBD2	TRBV30
ASSVGGPSGNTIY	NA	TRBV9
ASSLTGGDTQY	TRBD2	TRBV7-3
SVEDPEPSSYNEQF	NA	TRBV29-1
ATSSGQGNTGELF	TRBD1	TRBV15
ASSLVPGSPQY	NA	TRBV4-1
AWSDPGNVEAF	NA	TRBV30
ASSPTGPLTYEQY	NA	TRBV7-8
ASSQDMVGTDTQY	NA	TRBV5-4
ASAETTGGNYGYT	TRBD1	TRBV5-8
ARGLQGEKETQY	NA	TRBV2
ASSLEGPYEQY	NA	TRBV7-9
ATSRIAGETQY	TRBD2	TRBV15
ASSIGLAGSETQY	TRBD2	TRBV7-8
ASRGRGNYGYT	NA	TRBV6-1
ASRGAGQETQY	NA	TRBV6-5
ASSETGTDTQY	NA	TRBV6-4
ASKAGLIYTGELF	TRBD2	TRBV27
ASSVAGGGELF	NA	TRBV9
ASSFWGRTGELF	NA	TRBV6-5
ATALWSYNEQF	NA	TRBV6-1
AGSFRGHPTNEKLF	NA	TRBV7-8
ASSYSGRRNTEAF	NA	TRBV5-4
ASSYSATGAEAF	NA	TRBV6-5
ASSLIKGRNTGELF	NA	TRBV7-9